The 2 T cell receptor beta chains below were found in one sample sequenced in a study of blood T cell repertoires in COVID-19. Repertoires were generated with immunoSEQ multiplex PCR, while TCRdb's copy carries only in-frame clones and drops some. This sample has fewer than 300,000 clones, with 75% to 95% found just once. Sequenced material: peripheral blood. These receptor sequences come from a person aged 18 to 35 with COVID-19, enrolled during active disease.

The V and J genes are TRBV5-1 and TRBJ2-7; 9 bases are a match to TRBD1. The junction had 13 bases not matched to a gene; V was cut back by 4 bases and J by 2 bases. CDR3 length: 17 amino acids. Per the germline V gene, CDR1 is SGHRS and CDR2 is YFSETQ. As DNA, the CDR3 is TGCGCCAGCAGCCTGGGACAGGGAAAAGGAGGGGCCTACGAGCAGTACTTC. It encodes CASSLGQGKGGAYEQYF.

The chain has TRBV6-5 and TRBJ1-3, with D maybe TRBD1 (6 bases). Germline values: CDR1 MNHEY, CDR2 SVGAGI. The V end lost 6 bases, the J end lost 4 bases, and 10 bases lay between the germline ends. The CDR3 sequence is 13 residues long. CDR3 amino acids: CASRGAPGNTIYF. DNA of the CDR3: TGTGCCAGCAGGGGGGCTCCGGGAAACACCATATATTTT.